A selection of T cell receptor beta chains follows, all from one sample in a study of CD8 T cells in ankylosing spondylitis. Via MiXCR, TCRdb re-called the 5' RACE reads, giving one row per CDR3 protein. Of 700,000 to 850,000 distinct CDR3 sequences in the sample, roughly 12% are singletons; the top ten hold around 0.51%. The sequenced sample consisted of blood, either unsorted or a sorted T cell fraction (not recorded which). Receptors were obtained from a male donor with ankylosing spondylitis. Each CDR3 is given with its conserved first and last residue. Each record gives: J gene, V gene, CDR3 protein.

J gene: TRBJ1-4
V gene: TRBV4-3
CDR3 protein: CASSQRDRGNEKLFF

J gene: TRBJ2-7
V gene: TRBV4-3
CDR3 protein: CASSHQTRGTYEQYF

J gene: TRBJ1-5
V gene: TRBV20-1
CDR3 protein: CSALDRGASNQPQHF

J gene: TRBJ2-7
V gene: TRBV4-2
CDR3 protein: CASSQGPGANYEQYF

J gene: TRBJ1-1
V gene: TRBV6-2/TRBV6-3
CDR3 protein: CASSYIANTEAFF

J gene: TRBJ2-7
V gene: TRBV6-2/TRBV6-3
CDR3 protein: CASRTRGGHSYEQYF

J gene: TRBJ1-1
V gene: TRBV20-1
CDR3 protein: CSARVPGGANTEAFF

J gene: TRBJ1-6
V gene: TRBV27
CDR3 protein: CASGGGRYNSPLHF

J gene: TRBJ1-1
V gene: TRBV10-3
CDR3 protein: CAISETASYTEAFF

J gene: TRBJ1-1
V gene: TRBV20-1
CDR3 protein: CSVRIDMNTEAFF

J gene: TRBJ2-1
V gene: TRBV7-3
CDR3 protein: CASSPSGREYNEQFF

J gene: TRBJ1-6
V gene: TRBV5-1
CDR3 protein: CASSPGLGHNSPLHF

J gene: TRBJ2-3
V gene: TRBV10-1
CDR3 protein: CASSEARTSDGTDTQYF

J gene: TRBJ1-5
V gene: TRBV10-3
CDR3 protein: CATGPTGNQPQHF

J gene: TRBJ2-2
V gene: TRBV12-3/TRBV12-4
CDR3 protein: CASSLAPTGSDTGELFF

J gene: TRBJ2-1
V gene: TRBV27
CDR3 protein: CASNTGYNEQFF

J gene: TRBJ2-7
V gene: TRBV20-1
CDR3 protein: CSQRGANSYEQYF

J gene: TRBJ1-2
V gene: TRBV5-1
CDR3 protein: CASSLEGRANGYTF

J gene: TRBJ2-2
V gene: TRBV20-1
CDR3 protein: CSASAGWTGGELFF

J gene: TRBJ2-7
V gene: TRBV29-1
CDR3 protein: CSVVQGRYEQYF

J gene: TRBJ2-2
V gene: TRBV6-5
CDR3 protein: CASSYFMRGRSGTGELFF

J gene: TRBJ2-5
V gene: TRBV9
CDR3 protein: CASSVGYSAGEETQYF

J gene: TRBJ1-5
V gene: TRBV4-2
CDR3 protein: CASSRGQNSNQPQHF

J gene: TRBJ1-1
V gene: TRBV20-1
CDR3 protein: CSARVPGLGEAFF

J gene: TRBJ1-1
V gene: TRBV10-3
CDR3 protein: CAISESLIRETEAFF

J gene: TRBJ2-7
V gene: TRBV6-1
CDR3 protein: CASTTVQGAVGEQYF

J gene: TRBJ2-1
V gene: TRBV27
CDR3 protein: CASSIGLAALSYNEQFF

J gene: TRBJ2-7
V gene: TRBV5-1
CDR3 protein: CASSFGTPREQYF

J gene: TRBJ1-4
V gene: TRBV4-3
CDR3 protein: CASSQEGGGKLFF

J gene: TRBJ2-4
V gene: TRBV29-1
CDR3 protein: CSATGVGAKNIQYF

J gene: TRBJ2-7
V gene: TRBV5-1
CDR3 protein: CASSLRAGDYEQYF

J gene: TRBJ2-7
V gene: TRBV28
CDR3 protein: CASSYRDRGEQYF

J gene: TRBJ1-3
V gene: TRBV5-5
CDR3 protein: CASSLSSFTGNTIYF

J gene: TRBJ2-7
V gene: TRBV5-1
CDR3 protein: CASSLAETGGYEQYF

J gene: TRBJ2-7
V gene: TRBV5-1
CDR3 protein: CASSLVVLDEQYF

J gene: TRBJ1-3
V gene: TRBV4-1
CDR3 protein: CASSQGRGISGNTIYF

J gene: TRBJ2-3
V gene: TRBV5-1
CDR3 protein: CASSLMSGADTQYF

J gene: TRBJ2-1
V gene: TRBV7-2
CDR3 protein: CASSLERSGEQFF

J gene: TRBJ1-1
V gene: TRBV3-1
CDR3 protein: CASSHGNEAFF

J gene: TRBJ2-3
V gene: TRBV24-1
CDR3 protein: CATSDRGWTSGNTDTQYF

J gene: TRBJ1-1
V gene: TRBV20-1
CDR3 protein: CSATEVAAFF

J gene: TRBJ2-1
V gene: TRBV9
CDR3 protein: CASRQTRVYNEQFF

J gene: TRBJ1-2
V gene: TRBV15
CDR3 protein: CATSRDSGRRTYGYTF

J gene: TRBJ2-3
V gene: TRBV12-3/TRBV12-4
CDR3 protein: CASSPGLAGGMDTQYF

J gene: TRBJ1-1
V gene: TRBV5-1
CDR3 protein: CASSLAPATGRAFF

J gene: TRBJ2-1
V gene: TRBV7-3
CDR3 protein: CASSYRLVRYNEQFF

J gene: TRBJ1-5
V gene: TRBV28
CDR3 protein: CASSLSSQPQHF

J gene: TRBJ2-7
V gene: TRBV6-5
CDR3 protein: CASSYDRGRSYEQYF

J gene: TRBJ2-3
V gene: TRBV7-9
CDR3 protein: CASSPSRTSTDTQYF

J gene: TRBJ2-1
V gene: TRBV6-2/TRBV6-3
CDR3 protein: CASSDGGGAGNEQFF

J gene: TRBJ2-7
V gene: TRBV7-2
CDR3 protein: CASSRNGGPYEQYF